These T cell receptor beta chains were read from a single sample in a study of response to subunit inactivated influenza vaccine. TCRdb used MiXCR to reprocess the RT-PCR reads, holding one entry per CDR3 protein. Here the sample spans 550,000 to 800,000 distinct CDR3 sequences, 14% being singletons. Sequenced material: PBMCs from blood, taken 14 days before vaccination. The origin of the receptors is a man aged 45-65 years who received an inactivated influenza vaccine. Each CDR3 is given with its conserved first and last residue. D genes are given only for firm matches. The size of a clone is reported for some rows only, either as once, few or many, or as a class for expanded clones.

J gene,D gene,V gene,clone size,CDR3 DNA,CDR3 protein
TRBJ2-3,TRBD2,TRBV12-3/TRBV12-4,-,TGTGCCAGCAGTTCCTCTTTAAGGACTAGCTTTTCCGATACGCAGTATTTT,CASSSSLRTSFSDTQYF
TRBJ1-1,TRBD1,TRBV20-1,few,TGCAGTGCTAGAGATAAGAACAGGGGGATTGGTGAAGCTTTCTTT,CSARDKNRGIGEAFF
TRBJ1-3,-,TRBV29-1,-,TGCAGCTACAGGGTCGGGTCTGGAAACACCATATATTTT,CSYRVGSGNTIYF
TRBJ1-1,TRBD1,TRBV10-2,few,TGCGCCAGCAGTGAGAGGGGGCAGGACACTGAAGCTTTCTTT,CASSERGQDTEAFF
TRBJ2-3,-,TRBV2,many,TGTGCCAGCAGTGAAGTCACAGATACGCAGTATTTT,CASSEVTDTQYF
TRBJ2-3,-,TRBV20-1,few,TGCAGTGCTAGAAGGGGCAGTGGCACAGATACGCAGTATTTT,CSARRGSGTDTQYF
TRBJ2-2,TRBD2,TRBV29-1,-,TGCAGCGGAAGGGGTTCGGGAGGGCCAGGGGGGGAGCTGTTTTTT,CSGRGSGGPGGELFF
TRBJ1-2,-,TRBV7-9,-,TGTGCCAGCAGCCCGCACCGGGGGGCGGGTTTTCATGGCTACACCTTC,CASSPHRGAGFHGYTF
TRBJ1-1,-,TRBV10-3,many,TGTGCCATCAGTGAGAGGGGTAACACTGAAGCTTTCTTT,CAISERGNTEAFF
TRBJ2-1,TRBD2,TRBV10-3,many,TGTGCCATCAGTGAGTCTAATCCGGGGACTAGCGGGAGACATGAGCAGTTCTTC,CAISESNPGTSGRHEQFF
TRBJ2-5,-,TRBV20-1,-,TGCAGTGCCGTTAGGGACGGAGGTACCGCGGAGACCCAGTACTTC,CSAVRDGGTAETQYF
TRBJ1-1,-,TRBV9,-,TGTGCCAGCAGCGTAGCCCTGTACGAGACTGAAGCTTTCTTT,CASSVALYETEAFF
TRBJ2-4,TRBD1,TRBV9,-,TGTGCCAGCTCCCGGACAGGGCGGGACATTCAGTACTTC,CASSRTGRDIQYF
TRBJ2-2,-,TRBV6-5,many,TGTGCCAGCAGTCTACAGGGTTACACCGGGGAGCTGTTTTTT,CASSLQGYTGELFF
TRBJ1-5,-,TRBV7-9,-,TGTGCCAGCAGCTTAGCAGGGTCGGAGCAGCCCCAGCATTTT,CASSLAGSEQPQHF
TRBJ1-5,-,TRBV18,many,TGTGCCAGCTCACCAGCCGGCTATAGCAATCAGCCCCAGCATTTT,CASSPAGYSNQPQHF
TRBJ2-1,-,TRBV11-2,few,TGTGCCAGCACCATAAACAGGGTTTACAATGAGCAGTTCTTC,CASTINRVYNEQFF
TRBJ1-4,-,TRBV29-1,few,TGCAGCGTTGAAGCGGGGTACACTAATGAAAAACTGTTTTTT,CSVEAGYTNEKLFF
TRBJ2-5,-,TRBV18,few,TGTGCCAGCTCATCCCGGGTGGAGGAGACCCAGTACTTC,CASSSRVEETQYF
TRBJ2-5,TRBD2,TRBV7-8,-,TGTGCCAGCAGCGCCCGACTAGCGGGAGTTCGAGAGACCCAGTACTTC,CASSARLAGVRETQYF
TRBJ2-7,TRBD2,TRBV14,-,TGTGCCAGCAGCCAAGATTTTGCGGTAGCGGGCGCCGCAGGGCAGTACTTC,CASSQDFAVAGAAGQYF
TRBJ2-7,-,TRBV20-1,few,TGCAGTGCTAGAGATTTCGGCTACGAGCAGTACTTC,CSARDFGYEQYF
TRBJ2-7,-,TRBV7-2,-,TGTGCCAGCAGCCTTGACAGTTGGGAGCAGTACTTC,CASSLDSWEQYF
TRBJ2-1,-,TRBV20-1,few,TGCAGTGCTAAACTACCGCAGGGGATCAATGAGCAGTTCTTC,CSAKLPQGINEQFF
TRBJ1-5,-,TRBV5-5,-,TGTGCCAGCAGCTTGGCCGCAGCTAGGTCAGGGTTGCCCCAGCATTTT,CASSLAAARSGLPQHF
TRBJ2-3,-,TRBV12-3/TRBV12-4,few,TGTGCCAGCAGTCGACGGGGGGCTAGCACAGATACGCAGTATTTT,CASSRRGASTDTQYF
TRBJ2-3,TRBD1,TRBV4-1,-,TGCGCCAGCAGCCAAGTGGGACAGAAGCCAGATACGCAGTATTTT,CASSQVGQKPDTQYF
TRBJ2-3,TRBD2,TRBV10-3,-,TGTGCCATCAGTGCAGGAGCGGGGGGAGCAGATACGCAGTATTTT,CAISAGAGGADTQYF
TRBJ1-1,-,TRBV5-5,-,TGTGCCAGCAGCTTTGTCTTGAGCGCACAGCTCCTGAACACTGAAGCTTTCTTT,CASSFVLSAQLLNTEAFF
TRBJ2-7,-,TRBV10-3,few,TGTGCCATCAGTGCGCAGGCCTACGAGCAGTACTTC,CAISAQAYEQYF
TRBJ2-1,-,TRBV28,-,TGTGCCAGCAGTCGGGGCCTCGGGCAGTTCTTC,CASSRGLGQFF
TRBJ2-2,-,TRBV19,-,TGTGCCAGTAGTAAACTAGTTGTGGACGCCGGGGAGCTGTTTTTT,CASSKLVVDAGELFF
TRBJ2-4,-,TRBV20-1,many,TGCAGTGCCTTCGAACGGGTCCTTTACTTC,CSAFERVLYF
TRBJ2-7,-,TRBV29-1,few,TGCAGCGTTGAAGATATTTATCAGGGTTCCTACGAGCAGTACTTC,CSVEDIYQGSYEQYF
TRBJ2-6,TRBD2,TRBV20-1,few,TGCAGTGCTAGACCACGGACTAGCGGGGGGCCCTGGTCTGGGGCCAACGTCCTGACTTTC,CSARPRTSGGPWSGANVLTF
TRBJ2-4,TRBD1,TRBV5-1,-,TGCGCCAGCAGCTTGGCGGGGGACAGGGGTCCAATGGAGTACTTC,CASSLAGDRGPMEYF
TRBJ1-4,-,TRBV6-5,-,TGTGCCAGCAGTTACTCGGGGTTAGGAAGCTACAATGAAAAACTGTTTTTT,CASSYSGLGSYNEKLFF
TRBJ2-1,-,TRBV5-6,-,TGTGCCAGCAGCTTCCCGGGTACTAGGGGGAACAATGAGCAGTTCTTC,CASSFPGTRGNNEQFF
TRBJ2-5,-,TRBV18,-,TGTGCCAGCTCACCTAAGACAGTCCCGGGCGAGACCCAGTACTTC,CASSPKTVPGETQYF
TRBJ2-7,-,TRBV29-1,few,TGCAGCGCCGACGGGGGGCGCCCCCACGAGCAGTACTTC,CSADGGRPHEQYF
TRBJ2-2,-,TRBV2,-,TGTGCCAGCAGTGAGTGGACGTCGAACACCGGGGAGCTGTTTTTT,CASSEWTSNTGELFF
TRBJ2-5,-,TRBV15,few,TGTGCCACCAGCAGGACACGAGGGCAAGAGACCCAGTACTTC,CATSRTRGQETQYF
TRBJ1-2,-,TRBV3-1,-,TGTGCCAGCAGCCCATCGGGACACGAGAACTATGGCTACACCTTC,CASSPSGHENYGYTF
TRBJ2-6,-,TRBV2,-,TGTGCCAGCAGGAAACAGGGAGGACCGCCTGGGGCCAACGTCCTGACTTTC,CASRKQGGPPGANVLTF
TRBJ2-2,TRBD1,TRBV29-1,few,TGCAGCGTTAAGTTAGGGACAGGACTGGTCGGGGAGCTGTTTTTT,CSVKLGTGLVGELFF
TRBJ2-7,-,TRBV20-1,-,TGCAGCGGCGGCGTCTACGAGCAGTACTTC,CSGGVYEQYF
TRBJ2-1,-,TRBV19,-,TGTGCCAGTAACGGACGGGGGGCATACAATGAGCAGTTCTTC,CASNGRGAYNEQFF
TRBJ2-5,-,TRBV20-1,few,TGCAGTGCTAGAGTGGCGCGATTCGAAGAGACCCAGTACTTC,CSARVARFEETQYF
TRBJ2-1,TRBD2,TRBV27,many,TGTGCCAGCAGTTCACTGTCCGGGGGGGGTATAAATGAGCAGTTCTTC,CASSSLSGGGINEQFF
TRBJ1-1,TRBD1,TRBV10-3,few,TGTGCCATCAGTCTAACCGGGACAGGGATGAGGGCTGAAGCTTTCTTT,CAISLTGTGMRAEAFF
TRBJ1-5,-,TRBV2,many,TGTGCCAGCAGTGAGAGCGGAGGGCCGAAACAGCCCCAGCATTTT,CASSESGGPKQPQHF
TRBJ2-3,-,TRBV4-1,-,TGCGCCAGCAGCCAAGAAATTTTAGGCGGGAGCACAGATACGCAGTATTTT,CASSQEILGGSTDTQYF
TRBJ2-7,TRBD2,TRBV3-1,-,TGTGCCAGCAGCCCACTAGCGGGAGGGTACTACGAGCAGTACTTC,CASSPLAGGYYEQYF
TRBJ2-1,-,TRBV15,few,TGTGCCACCAGCAGGGCGGACAGATTCAATGAGCAGTTCTTC,CATSRADRFNEQFF
TRBJ2-2,TRBD1,TRBV5-6,-,TGTGCCAGCAGCTCAACTTCCGGGACAGGGTTGGCCGGGGAGCTGTTTTTT,CASSSTSGTGLAGELFF
TRBJ1-5,TRBD1,TRBV4-3,many,TGCGCCAGCAGCCAATTTACAGGGGGGGGTCAGCCCCAGCATTTT,CASSQFTGGGQPQHF
TRBJ1-6,-,TRBV9,once,TGTGCCAGCAGCGTAGGCGTCCAGACCAATTCACCCCTCCACTTT,CASSVGVQTNSPLHF
TRBJ1-4,TRBD1,TRBV12-3/TRBV12-4,-,TGTGCCAGCAGCTTGGACAGGGTGTTTACAACTAATGAAAAACTGTTTTTT,CASSLDRVFTTNEKLFF
TRBJ2-7,TRBD2,TRBV12-3/TRBV12-4,few,TGTGCCAGCAGTCCCGTACCTAGCGGGGGCGTGTACGAGCAGTACTTC,CASSPVPSGGVYEQYF
TRBJ2-7,TRBD1,TRBV12-3/TRBV12-4,few,TGTGCCAGCAGCCCCGGGACAGGGGCGTACTTC,CASSPGTGAYF